This TCR beta chain derives from a study of shared clonotypes between healthy human individuals. Turning to the study itself: Plates per donor: three CD4 naive, three CD4 memory, two CD8 naive, one CD8 memory.

Regarding the study as a whole: The sharing of 4.5% to 6.5% of naive CD4 clonotypes was seen across a few donors. Clonotypes shared by all four donors outscored non-shared clonotypes in generation probability.

This clone has just one count. What it binds is not known. CDR3 size: 15 residues. V lost 2 bases and J lost 8; bases outside the gene matches: 9. Per the germline V gene, CDR1 is MDHEN and CDR2 is SYDVKM. The CD4+ fraction was divided into a CD45RA+ naive subset and a CD45RA-negative memory subset. Using immunoSEQ multiplex PCR, the repertoire was profiled, and TCRdb retains in-frame clones only, with some absent. The sample yields more than 500,000 clones, approximately 95% seen once. This chain connects TRBV28 to TRBJ2-1, with 7 nucleotides matching TRBD2. The sequence was obtained from a woman between 25 and 40 years old in good health. Sequenced sample: naive CD4+ T cells sorted from blood. Subset of the sample: CD45RA+ positively selected. DNA of the CDR3: TGTGCCAGCAGTTTAGCCGGACTAGTACGCGATGAGCAGTTCTTC. It translates to CASSLAGLVRDEQFF.